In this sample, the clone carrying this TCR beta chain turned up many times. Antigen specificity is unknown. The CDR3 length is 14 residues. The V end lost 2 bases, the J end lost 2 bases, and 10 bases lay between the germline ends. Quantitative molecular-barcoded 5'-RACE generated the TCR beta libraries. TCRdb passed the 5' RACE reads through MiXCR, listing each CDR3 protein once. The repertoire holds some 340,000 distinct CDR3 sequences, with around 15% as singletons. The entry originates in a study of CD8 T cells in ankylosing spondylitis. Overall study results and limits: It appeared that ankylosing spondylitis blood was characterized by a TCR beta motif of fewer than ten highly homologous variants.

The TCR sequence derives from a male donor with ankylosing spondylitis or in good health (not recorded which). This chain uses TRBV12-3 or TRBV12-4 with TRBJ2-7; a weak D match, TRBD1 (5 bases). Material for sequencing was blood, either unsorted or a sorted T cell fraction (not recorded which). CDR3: CASSLRQGPYEQYF. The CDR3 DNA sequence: TGTGCCAGCAGTTTAAGGCAGGGCCCCTACGAGCAGTACTTC.